This T cell receptor beta chain was recorded in a study of cytomegalovirus exposure and HLA in healthy donors. For this clone: Its antigen is undetermined.

Notes on the study in general: A later analysis linked about 17,000 TCR beta sequences to HLA alleles at 0.05 false discovery rate. When the data were analyzed later, several of the most significant clusters appeared to be linked to common viral pathogens.

PCR amplification relied on 60 Vbeta primers (plus 13 Jbeta primers). Using immunoSEQ multiplex PCR, the repertoire was profiled, and TCRdb retains in-frame clones only, with some absent. The sample totals 200,000 to 250,000 clones. V was clipped by 8 bases and J by 6 bases, with 13 bases between them. The length of the CDR3 is 12 residues. Germline values: CDR1 SGHTA, CDR2 FQGTGA. The source of this sequence is a girl aged 2 to 9 in good health and CMV-seropositive. The sequenced sample was PBMCs. V is TRBV7-3 and J is TRBJ1-1, with D uncertain. The CDR3 loop reads CASGATRAEAFF. The CDR3 nucleotides read TGTGCCAGCGGAGCGACGCGTGCTGAAGCTTTCTTT.